This T cell receptor beta chain emerged from a study of brain metastases from non-small cell lung cancer. Sequencing used immunoSEQ multiplex PCR; TCRdb keeps in-frame clones, though not all of them. The sample carries 1,500 or so clones, roughly 80% recorded once. This clone was found once. Trimming cost V 0 bases and J 0 bases, with 8 bases left between them. The germline gives CDR1 MNHEY, CDR2 SVGAGI. The CDR3 has 15 amino acids. The sample was tumor-adjacent normal tissue. The sequence was obtained from a donor at least 40 years old with non-small cell lung cancer. This chain links TRBV6-5 with TRBJ1-1, with a possible D match to TRBD1 (5 bases). The CDR3 protein is CASSYSGVVNTEAFF. For the CDR3, the DNA is TGTGCCAGCAGTTACTCGGGGGTAGTGAACACTGAAGCTTTCTTT.